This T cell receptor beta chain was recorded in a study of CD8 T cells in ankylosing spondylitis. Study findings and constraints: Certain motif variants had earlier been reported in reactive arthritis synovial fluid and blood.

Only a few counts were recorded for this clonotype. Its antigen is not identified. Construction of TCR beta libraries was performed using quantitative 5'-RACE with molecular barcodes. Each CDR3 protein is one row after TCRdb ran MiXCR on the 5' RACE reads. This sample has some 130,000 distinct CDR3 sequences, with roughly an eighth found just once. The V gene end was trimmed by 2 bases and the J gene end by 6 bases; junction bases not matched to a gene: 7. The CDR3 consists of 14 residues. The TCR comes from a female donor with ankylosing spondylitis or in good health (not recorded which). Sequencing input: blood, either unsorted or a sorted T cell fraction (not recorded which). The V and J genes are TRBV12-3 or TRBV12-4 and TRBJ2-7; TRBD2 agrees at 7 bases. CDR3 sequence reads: CASSLSAGAGEQYF. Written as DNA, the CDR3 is TGTGCCAGCAGTTTAAGCGCGGGAGCTGGCGAGCAGTACTTC.